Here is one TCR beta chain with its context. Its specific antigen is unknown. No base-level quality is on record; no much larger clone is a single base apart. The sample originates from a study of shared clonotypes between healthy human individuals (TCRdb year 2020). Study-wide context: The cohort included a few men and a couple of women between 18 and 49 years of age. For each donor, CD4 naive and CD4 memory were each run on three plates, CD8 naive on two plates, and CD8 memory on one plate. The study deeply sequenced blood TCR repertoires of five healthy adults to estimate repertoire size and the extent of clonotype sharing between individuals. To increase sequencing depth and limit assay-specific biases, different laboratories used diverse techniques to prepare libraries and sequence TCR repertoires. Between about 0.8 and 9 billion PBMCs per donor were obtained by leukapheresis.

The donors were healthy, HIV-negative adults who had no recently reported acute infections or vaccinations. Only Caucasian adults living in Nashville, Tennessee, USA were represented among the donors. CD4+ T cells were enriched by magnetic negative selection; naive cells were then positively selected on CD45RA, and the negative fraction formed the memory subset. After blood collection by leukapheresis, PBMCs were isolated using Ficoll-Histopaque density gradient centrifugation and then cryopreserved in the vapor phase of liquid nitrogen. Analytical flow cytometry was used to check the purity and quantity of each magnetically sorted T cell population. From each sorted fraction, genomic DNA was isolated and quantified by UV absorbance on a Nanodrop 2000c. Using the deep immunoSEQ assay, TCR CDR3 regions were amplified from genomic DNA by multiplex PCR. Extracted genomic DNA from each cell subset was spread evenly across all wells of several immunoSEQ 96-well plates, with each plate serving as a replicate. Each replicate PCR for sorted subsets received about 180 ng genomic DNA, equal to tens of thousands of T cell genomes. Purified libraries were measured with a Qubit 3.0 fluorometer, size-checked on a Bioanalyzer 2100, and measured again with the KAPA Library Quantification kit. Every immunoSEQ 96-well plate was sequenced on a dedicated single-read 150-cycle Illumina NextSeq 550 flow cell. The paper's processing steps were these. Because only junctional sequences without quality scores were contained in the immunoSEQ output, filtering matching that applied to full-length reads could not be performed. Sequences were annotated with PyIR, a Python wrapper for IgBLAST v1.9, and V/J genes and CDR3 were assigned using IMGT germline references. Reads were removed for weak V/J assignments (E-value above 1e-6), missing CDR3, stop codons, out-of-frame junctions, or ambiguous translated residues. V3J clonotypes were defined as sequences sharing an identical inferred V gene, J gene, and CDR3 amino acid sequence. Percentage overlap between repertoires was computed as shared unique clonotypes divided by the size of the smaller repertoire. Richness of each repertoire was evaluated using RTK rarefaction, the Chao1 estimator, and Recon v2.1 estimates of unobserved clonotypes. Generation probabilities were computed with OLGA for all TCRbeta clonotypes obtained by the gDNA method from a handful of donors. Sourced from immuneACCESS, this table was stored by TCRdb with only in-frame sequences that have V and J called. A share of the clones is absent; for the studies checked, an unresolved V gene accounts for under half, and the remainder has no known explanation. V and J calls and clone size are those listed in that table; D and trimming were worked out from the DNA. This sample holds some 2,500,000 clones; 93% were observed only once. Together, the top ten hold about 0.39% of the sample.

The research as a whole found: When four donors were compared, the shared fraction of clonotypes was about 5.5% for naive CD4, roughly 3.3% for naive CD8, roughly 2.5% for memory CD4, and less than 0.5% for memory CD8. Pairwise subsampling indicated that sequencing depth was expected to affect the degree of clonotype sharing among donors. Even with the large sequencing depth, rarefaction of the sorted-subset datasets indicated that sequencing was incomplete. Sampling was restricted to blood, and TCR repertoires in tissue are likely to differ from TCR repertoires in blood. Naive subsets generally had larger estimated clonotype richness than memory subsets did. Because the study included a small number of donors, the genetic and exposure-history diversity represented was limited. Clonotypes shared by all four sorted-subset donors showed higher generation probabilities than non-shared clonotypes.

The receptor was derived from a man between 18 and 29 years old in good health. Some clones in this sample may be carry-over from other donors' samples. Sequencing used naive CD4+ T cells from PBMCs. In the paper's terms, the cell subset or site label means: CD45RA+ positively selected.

The CDR3 is CASTRLAVASYNEQFF. Read as DNA, the sequence is TGTGCCAGCACACGGCTAGCGGTGGCCTCCTACAATGAGCAGTTCTTC. This chain is built from TRBV27 and TRBJ2-1; TRBD2 lines up with 7 middle nucleotides. The germline V gene (reference sequence) specifies MNHEY as CDR1 and SMNVEV as CDR2. Counted from cysteine to phenylalanine, this CDR3 has 16 amino acids. Only CDR3 DNA remains: 48 bases, in frame from the first base. Trimming leaves V shorter by 7 bases and J shorter by 0 bases, with the junction holding 9 bases beyond the gene matches.